One sample yielded the 27 T cell receptor beta chains listed below, sequenced in a study of T cells in localized non-small cell lung cancer. Profiling relied on immunoSEQ multiplex PCR, and the TCRdb table lists in-frame clones only, not all of them. The sample lists around 78,000 clones, around 82% occurring once. Sequencing was performed on peripheral blood, taken before any cancer treatment. These receptors all stem from a female donor older than 55 with stage I lung adenocarcinoma.

The chain carries TRBV30 and TRBJ1-1, with 8 bases aligning to TRBD1. Germline CDR1 and CDR2: GTSNPN and SVGIG (reference sequence). Unmatched junction bases numbered 0, after V lost 5 bases and J lost 1 base. This CDR3 has 12 residues. The CDR3 protein is CAWGTGNTEAFF. CDR3 sequence (DNA): TGTGCCTGGGGGACAGGGAACACTGAAGCTTTCTTT.

This clone is large. V gene TRBV7-9 combines with J gene TRBJ2-3; D gene ambiguous. CDR3 length: 14 residues. Germline values: CDR1 SEHNR, CDR2 FQNEAQ (reference sequence). V was shortened by 0 bases and J by 6 bases, with 10 bases between the two germline ends. CDR3 sequence (DNA): TGTGCCAGCAGCTTAGCGACCGTGCAGGATACGCAGTATTTT. It codes for CASSLATVQDTQYF.

The V and J genes are TRBV27 and TRBJ2-1, with TRBD2 as a possible D gene (6 bases). CDR3 size: 14 residues. Per the germline V gene, CDR1 is MNHEY and CDR2 is SMNVEV (reference sequence). The V gene lost 6 bases and the J gene lost 1 base, with 10 bases spanning the gap. The CDR3 DNA follows: TGTGCCAGCAGAGAGCGGGCGTCCTACAATGAGCAGTTCTTC. Translation: CASRERASYNEQFF.

The gene calls are TRBV4-2 and TRBJ2-3; possible D gene TRBD2, 6 bases. CDR1 LGHNA and CDR2 YNFKEQ come from the germline V gene. This CDR3 region has 15 residues. Trimming removed 1 base at V and 0 bases at J, with 8 bases between. CDR3 in amino acids: CASSQVAGSTDTQYF. In DNA form, the CDR3 reads TGTGCCAGCAGCCAAGTGGCGGGAAGCACAGATACGCAGTATTTT.

As concerns this clone: Germline is not matched at one junction end, which may reflect a read error. The rearrangement links TRBV23-1 to TRBJ1-5; D is unresolved. TRBV23-1 is identified as an open reading frame with a role that is uncertain. The CDR3 length is 8 residues. The CDR3 is CSTQPQHF. The CDR3 coding sequence is TGTTCAACTCAGCCCCAGCATTTT.

This clone was seen a single time. The chain joins TRBV10-3 to TRBJ2-5, with 9 nucleotides matching TRBD2. V trimming: 2 bases; J trimming: 4 bases; junction bases outside the gene matches: 14. The CDR3 totals 18 residues. Germline V gene lookup returns CDR1 ENHRY and CDR2 SYGVKD. The CDR3 bases are TGTGCCATCAGTGAGGCCCTCCCGGGAGCGGGGGGCGGAGAGACCCAGTACTTC. Its translation is CAISEALPGAGGGETQYF.

The chain couples TRBV30 to TRBJ1-4, with D possibly TRBD1 on 5 matching bases. There are 15 residues in the CDR3. Germline V gene sequence: CDR1 GTSNPN, CDR2 SVGIG (reference sequence). The ends were cut back, 0 bases at V and 8 bases at J, with 16 bases in the middle. The CDR3 loop reads CAWSVQRSKGEKLFF. The DNA of the CDR3 is TGTGCCTGGAGTGTACAAAGGTCAAAGGGGGAAAAACTGTTTTTT. The variable domain in full, completed from reference TRBV30 and TRBJ1-4, reads SQTIHQWPATLVQPVGSPLSLECTVEGTSNPNLYWYRQAAGRGLQLLFYSVGIGQISSEVPQNLSASRPQDRQFILSSKKLLLSDSGFYLCAWSVQRSKGEKLFFGSGTQLSVL.

This chain connects TRBV19 to TRBJ1-6, with TRBD1 identical over 9 bases. V gave up 6 bases and J gave up 6 bases; unmatched junction bases: 6. The germline gives CDR1 LNHDA, CDR2 SQIVND (reference sequence). This CDR3 spans 15 amino acids. CDR3 protein: CASSPGQGLNSPLHF. The CDR3 DNA follows: TGTGCCAGTAGCCCGGGACAGGGACTTAATTCACCCCTCCACTTT.

V gene TRBV19 combines with J gene TRBJ1-1, with D possibly matching TRBD1 (5 bases). This CDR3 spans 15 amino acids. Trimming removed 5 bases from V and 2 bases from J, with 15 bases in between. Looked up from germline, CDR1 is LNHDA and CDR2 is SQIVND (reference sequence). The CDR3 protein is CASSLAGGPNTEAFF. CDR3 coding DNA: TGTGCCAGTAGTCTCGCCGGGGGACCTAACACTGAAGCTTTCTTT.

This clone was counted only a few times. V usage is TRBV19 and J usage is TRBJ2-6; no reliable D call. Germline V gives CDR1 LNHDA, CDR2 SQIVND (reference sequence). Between the trimmed V and J ends, which lost 3 bases and 0 bases, there was a span of 12 bases. This CDR3 has 17 residues. The CDR3 DNA reads TGTGCCAGTAGTATCGGTGGGTGGGGCTCTGGGGCCAACGTCCTGACTTTC. Translation gives CASSIGGWGSGANVLTF.

The DNA for the CDR3 is TGCAGCGTTCGATGGGGGGGCGGCTACACCTTC. This codes for CSVRWGGGYTF. The chain carries TRBV29-1 and TRBJ1-2; TRBD1 is a possible D gene (6 bases). The CDR3 consists of 11 residues. From germline, CDR1 is SQVTM and CDR2 ANQGSEA. V shed 5 bases and J shed 8 bases, with 12 bases lying between them.

This clone is a singleton in its sample. This chain connects TRBV2 to TRBJ1-6; 10 bases agree with TRBD1. The CDR3 is 14 residues long. Looked up from germline, CDR1 is SNHLY and CDR2 is FYNNEI. The V and J ends lost 4 bases and 9 bases, in that order; junction bases with no gene match: 3. The CDR3 DNA reads TGTGCCAGCAGTGGGGGACAGGGGCTTTCACCCCTCCACTTT. This codes for CASSGGQGLSPLHF.

V gene TRBV7-8 combines with J gene TRBJ1-2; D perhaps matches TRBD1 (5 bases). The CDR3 contains 16 residues. V was trimmed by 7 bases and J by 2 bases, leaving 20 bases between them. Germline V gives CDR1 SGHVS, CDR2 FQNEAQ. CDR3 nucleotides: TGTGCCAGCAAAAGGGCAGGGCAAGAGTGGAACTATGGCTACACCTTC. Translation: CASKRAGQEWNYGYTF. Variable domain in full (rest from reference TRBV7-8 and TRBJ1-2): GAGVSQSPRYKVAKRGQDVALRCDPISGHVSLFWYQQALGQGPEFLTYFQNEAQLDKSGLPSDRFFAERPEGSVSTLKIQRTQQEDSAVYLCASKRAGQEWNYGYTFGSGTRLTVV.

This rearrangement joins TRBV20-1 to TRBJ2-1; D not resolved. V was clipped by 7 bases and J by 7 bases, with 11 bases between them. Looked up from germline, CDR1 is DFQATT and CDR2 is SNEGSKA (reference sequence). This CDR3 region has 11 residues. This CDR3 reads CSVPRWNEQFF. CDR3 DNA: TGCAGTGTACCCCGATGGAATGAGCAGTTCTTC.

The V call is TRBV6-6, the J call TRBJ1-6; no clear D. This CDR3 spans 13 amino acids. Trimming took 5 bases from V and 10 from J, leaving 12 bases between them. Germline V gene data show CDR1 as MNHNY and CDR2 as SVGAGI (reference sequence). CDR3 nucleotide sequence: TGTGCCAGCAGTCAAACCGGAGGGTCACCCCTCCACTTT. Its protein product is CASSQTGGSPLHF.

This clone has a single count. The rearrangement links TRBV7-9 to TRBJ2-5; D gene unclear. The length of the CDR3 is 17 residues. V was trimmed by 4 bases and J by 3 bases, leaving 21 bases between them. Germline CDR1 is SEHNR and CDR2 is FQNEAQ (reference sequence). The CDR3 coding sequence is TGTGCCAGCAGCTCCTGGGCGTTATCCATGGGGAAAGAGACCCAGTACTTC. This encodes CASSSWALSMGKETQYF.

The J gene is TRBJ2-2, the V gene TRBV30, with 8 bases fitting TRBD1. With V trimmed by 3 bases and J by 0 bases, 0 bases remained unmatched. CDR1 is GTSNPN and CDR2 is SVGIG in the germline V gene (reference sequence). The CDR3 has 14 amino acids. The CDR3 here is CAWRDRANTGELFF. DNA of the CDR3: TGTGCCTGGAGGGACAGGGCGAACACCGGGGAGCTGTTTTTT.

The J gene is TRBJ2-3, the V gene TRBV5-4; TRBD2 aligns across 9 bases. The germline V gene has CDR1 SGHNT and CDR2 YYREEE (reference sequence). This CDR3 contains 17 residues. V gave up 0 bases and J gave up 1 base; unmatched junction bases: 6. CDR3 protein: CASSLGHASGGTDTQYF. The CDR3 nucleotides read TGTGCCAGCAGCTTGGGTCACGCTAGCGGGGGCACAGATACGCAGTATTTT.

This clone was counted a single time. The CDR3 nucleotides read TGTGCCAGCAGCTTACAGGGTTATGAGCAGTTCTTC. It codes for CASSLQGYEQFF. This sequence joins TRBV7-9 and TRBJ2-1; D might be TRBD1 (5 bases). Trimming cost V 2 bases and J 8 bases, with 7 bases left between them. The V gene's germline CDR1 is SEHNR and CDR2 FQNEAQ (reference sequence). The CDR3 loop spans 12 amino acids. The full variable domain, its missing parts supplied by reference TRBV7-9 and TRBJ2-1, is DTGVSQNPRHKITKRGQNVTFRCDPISEHNRLYWYRQTLGQGPEFLTYFQNEAQLEKSRLLSDRFSAERPKGSFSTLEIQRTEQGDSAMYLCASSLQGYEQFFGPGTRLTVL.

The chain links TRBV28 to TRBJ1-5; 8 positions agree with TRBD1. In germline, CDR1 is MDHEN, CDR2 SYDVKM. V trimming: 5 bases; J trimming: 4 bases; junction bases outside the gene matches: 7. The CDR3 has 15 amino acids. CDR3 nucleotides: TGTGCCAGCAGTCTATTCGGGGACAGGAATCAGCCCCAGCATTTT. This encodes CASSLFGDRNQPQHF. The complete variable domain, with remaining parts taken from reference TRBV28 and TRBJ1-5, reads DVKVTQSSRYLVKRTGEKVFLECVQDMDHENMFWYRQDPGLGLRLIYFSYDVKMKEKGDIPEGYSVSREKKERFSLILESASTNQTSMYLCASSLFGDRNQPQHFGDGTRLSIL.

This clone was counted a single time. The genes are TRBV7-8 and TRBJ1-1; D is unclear. Germline CDR1 SGHVS, CDR2 FQNEAQ. The CDR3 is 16 residues long. V lost 3 bases and J 5 bases, leaving 19 bases between the germline ends. As DNA, the CDR3 is TGTGCCAGCAGCTTGTTTAGGACCAGTCGGGGAACTGAAGCTTTCTTT. Its protein is CASSLFRTSRGTEAFF.

The rearrangement uses TRBV18 and TRBJ2-7, with no clear D. This CDR3 is 16 amino acids long. Germline V gene data show CDR1 as KGHSH and CDR2 as LQKENI. Trimming pared 0 bases from V and 0 bases from J, leaving 12 bases between. The CDR3 nucleotides read TGTGCCAGCTCACCACCGGAGCGATCGAGCTCCTACGAGCAGTACTTC. Translated: CASSPPERSSSYEQYF.

This clone has just a few counts. V and J are TRBV9 and TRBJ1-1; the D is unclear. Germline V lookup: CDR1 SGDLS, CDR2 YYNGEE. This CDR3 has 15 residues. V dropped 0 bases and J dropped 4 bases, with 13 bases sitting between them. The CDR3 nucleotides are TGTGCCAGCAGCGTAGAGGCGTGGAAGAGCACTGAAGCTTTCTTT. Translating it yields CASSVEAWKSTEAFF. The variable domain in full, with the rest retrieved from reference TRBV9 and TRBJ1-1, is DSGVTQTPKHLITATGQRVTLRCSPRSGDLSVYWYQQSLDQGLQFLIQYYNGEERAKGNILERFSAQQFPDLHSELNLSSLELGDSALYFCASSVEAWKSTEAFFGQGTRLTVV.

The genes are TRBV7-8 and TRBJ1-1; D unclear. This CDR3 comprises 13 residues. Germline V CDR1 and CDR2: SGHVS, FQNEAQ. The V end was cut by 5 bases, the J end by 6 bases, with 13 bases between. CDR3 DNA sequence: TGTGCCAGCAGCCCCCGGACGGTGTCTGAAGCTTTCTTT. This gives the protein CASSPRTVSEAFF.

CDR3 amino acids: CASSIQRGWDEQFF. The CDR3 coding sequence is TGTGCCAGTAGTATACAGCGCGGTTGGGATGAGCAGTTCTTC. The chain recombines TRBV19 with TRBJ2-1; D is unclear. V lost 2 bases and J lost 8, with 13 bases in between. Looked up from germline, CDR1 is LNHDA and CDR2 is SQIVND (reference sequence). This CDR3 contains 14 residues.

V usage is TRBV5-1 and J usage is TRBJ1-5, with D uncertain. Deletions cut 0 bases from V and 7 bases from J, with 5 bases between. CDR3 size: 12 residues. Looked up from germline, CDR1 is SGHRS and CDR2 is YFSETQ. The CDR3 loop is CASSLVNQPQHF. CDR3 DNA sequence: TGCGCCAGCAGCTTGGTCAACCAGCCCCAGCATTTT. Variable domain in full (rest from reference TRBV5-1 and TRBJ1-5): KAGVTQTPRYLIKTRGQQVTLSCSPISGHRSVSWYQQTPGQGLQFLFEYFSETQRNKGNFPGRFSGRQFSNSRSEMNVSTLELGDSALYLCASSLVNQPQHFGDGTRLSIL.

This clone showed up just a few times. This chain joins TRBV27 and TRBJ2-3; TRBD2 matches at 9 bases. Germline-derived CDR1 and CDR2 are MNHEY and SMNVEV (reference sequence). The CDR3 has 15 amino acids. With 3 bases clipped from V and 2 bases from J, the junction kept 3 bases outside the gene matches. Here the CDR3 reads CASSLLAGVTDTQYF. The CDR3 DNA reads TGTGCCAGCAGTTTGTTAGCGGGGGTCACAGATACGCAGTATTTT.